This passage covers 24 T cell receptor beta chains from one sample sequenced in a study of blood T cell repertoires in COVID-19. Sequencing was performed with immunoSEQ multiplex PCR; in TCRdb, only in-frame clones are kept and a portion is missing. The data show hundreds of thousands of clones, approximately 91% seen once. The source material was peripheral blood. The receptors come from a man aged 40-49 years with acute or convalescent COVID-19.

The V and J genes are TRBV6-5 and TRBJ1-1; 11 nucleotides agree with TRBD1. Trimming removed 6 bases from V and 4 bases from J; junction bases left unmatched: 4. In germline, CDR1 is MNHEY, CDR2 SVGAGI. The CDR3 runs to 14 residues. The CDR3 DNA reads as TGTGCCAGCAGCCCCGGACAGGGGGCCACTGAAGCTTTCTTT. It codes for CASSPGQGATEAFF.

The V gene is TRBV5-4, the J gene TRBJ1-3; D unclear. This CDR3 has 14 residues. The germline V gene encodes CDR1 SGHNT and CDR2 YYREEE (reference sequence). Trimming removed 4 bases at V and 2 bases at J, with 10 bases between. The CDR3 nucleotides read TGTGCCAGCAGCCCCGGACTCCCTGGAAACACCATATATTTT. Translated: CASSPGLPGNTIYF.

CDR3 nucleotides: TGTGCCAGCAGCCTAACTGACGGGATCTACGAGCAGTACTTC. Amino acids: CASSLTDGIYEQYF. The genes are TRBV27 and TRBJ2-7, with a possible D match to TRBD2 (5 bases). CDR1 and CDR2 (germline): MNHEY, SMNVEV (reference sequence). CDR3 size: 14 residues. The germline V and J ends were trimmed by 6 bases and 3 bases, with 15 bases remaining between them.

The genes are TRBV19 and TRBJ2-3, with 13 bases identical to TRBD2. This CDR3 comprises 16 residues. Germline values: CDR1 LNHDA, CDR2 SQIVND (reference sequence). J was trimmed by 4 bases and V by 5 bases; bases with no gene match: 6. CDR3 DNA sequence: TGTGCCAGTAGTCCTACTAGCGGGAGGGCCTCAGATACGCAGTATTTT. Translation: CASSPTSGRASDTQYF.

The J gene is TRBJ2-1, the V gene TRBV6-1; 9 positions match TRBD2. There are 16 residues in the CDR3. CDR1 is MNHNS and CDR2 is SASEGT in the germline V gene. J gave up 4 bases and V 3 bases, and 7 bases lay outside the gene matches. Here the CDR3 DNA reads TGTGCCAGCAGTGACGGACTAGCGCCTAAGTACAATGAGCAGTTCTTC. It translates to CASSDGLAPKYNEQFF.

The rearrangement links TRBV7-2 to TRBJ2-1; 8 bases are a match to TRBD2. With 2 bases clipped from V and 3 bases from J, the junction kept 9 bases outside the gene matches. In germline, CDR1 is SGHTA, CDR2 FQGNSA. The CDR3 runs to 17 residues. DNA of the CDR3: TGTGCCAGCAGCTTATCCGCGGGAGGCCTTATCTACAATGAGCAGTTCTTC. Encoded protein: CASSLSAGGLIYNEQFF. Variable domain in full (rest from reference TRBV7-2 and TRBJ2-1): GAGVSQSPSNKVTEKGKDVELRCDPISGHTALYWYRQSLGQGLEFLIYFQGNSAPDKSGLPSDRFSAERTGGSVSTLTIQRTQQEDSAVYLCASSLSAGGLIYNEQFFGPGTRLTVL.

The V and J genes are TRBV6-5 and TRBJ1-1; perhaps TRBD1 as D (6 bases). With 6 bases removed from V and 6 bases from J, the gap between germline ends came to 17 bases. The germline gives CDR1 MNHEY, CDR2 SVGAGI. This CDR3 contains 14 residues. CDR3 coding DNA: TGTGCCAGCAGAACAGGGTTGACCTCTTCTGAAGCTTTCTTT. Translating it yields CASRTGLTSSEAFF.

The rearrangement uses TRBV19 and TRBJ2-1; 11 bases are a match to TRBD2. The CDR3 totals 18 residues. The germline V gene has CDR1 LNHDA and CDR2 SQIVND (reference sequence). The V and J ends lost 3 bases and 1 base, in that order; junction bases with no gene match: 8. Here the CDR3 reads CASSIHGTSGFSYNEQFF. The CDR3 coding sequence is TGTGCCAGTAGTATCCATGGGACTAGCGGATTTTCCTACAATGAGCAGTTCTTC.

This clone occurred once. This chain connects TRBV19 to TRBJ2-2; 12 nucleotides agree with TRBD1. V was pared by 6 bases and J by 5 bases, with 7 bases of the junction left unmatched. CDR1 and CDR2 (germline): LNHDA, SQIVND (reference sequence). CDR3 length: 16 amino acids. CDR3 sequence: CASRGDRGRRTGELFF. DNA of the CDR3: TGTGCCAGTAGGGGGGACAGGGGGCGACGGACCGGGGAGCTGTTTTTT.

J is TRBJ2-7 and V is TRBV7-9, with 7 bases identical to TRBD1. Germline CDR1 reads SEHNR; CDR2 reads FQNEAQ (reference sequence). This CDR3 region has 13 residues. Trimming took 2 bases from V and 5 from J; bases not matched to a gene: 3. The CDR3 coding sequence is TGTGCCAGCAGCTTACCTACAGGGGACGAGCAGTACTTC. Translating gives CASSLPTGDEQYF.

The chain joins TRBV9 to TRBJ2-2; no reliable D call. The CDR3 runs to 17 residues. V was cut by 0 bases and J by 4 bases, with 16 bases left in between. Germline assignment: CDR1 SGDLS and CDR2 YYNGEE. CDR3 sequence reads: CASSVAPGFRGTGELFF. The CDR3 coding sequence is TGTGCCAGCAGCGTAGCCCCGGGTTTCCGCGGCACCGGGGAGCTGTTTTTT. The variable domain in full, with the rest retrieved from reference TRBV9 and TRBJ2-2, is DSGVTQTPKHLITATGQRVTLRCSPRSGDLSVYWYQQSLDQGLQFLIQYYNGEERAKGNILERFSAQQFPDLHSELNLSSLELGDSALYFCASSVAPGFRGTGELFFGEGSRLTVL.

In this sample, this clone turned up once. DNA for the CDR3: TGCGCCAGCAGCTTGGGTCGGGGGTCCTACGAGCAGTACTTC. It codes for CASSLGRGSYEQYF. The rearrangement links TRBV5-1 to TRBJ2-7; TRBD2 is a possible D gene (6 bases). Germline CDR1 reads SGHRS; CDR2 reads YFSETQ. This CDR3 comprises 14 residues. Trimming cost V 0 bases and J 1 base, with 8 bases left between them.

The rearrangement links TRBV11-2 to TRBJ1-2; no definite D call. CDR3 size: 14 residues. Germline CDR1 is SGHAT and CDR2 is FQNNGV. The V and J ends lost 2 bases and 1 base respectively, with 8 bases between them. This CDR3 reads CASSLREDNYGYTF. CDR3 DNA sequence: TGTGCCAGCAGCTTAAGGGAGGATAACTATGGCTACACCTTC.

The table lists this clone with a count of one. Other DNA sequences in the sample encode the same CDR3. The chain couples TRBV30 to TRBJ1-5; TRBD1 is a possible D gene (6 bases). Germline V gene data show CDR1 as GTSNPN and CDR2 as SVGIG (reference sequence). This CDR3 comprises 13 residues. V was shortened by 1 base and J by 3 bases, with 7 bases between the two germline ends. CDR3 amino acids: CAWSGGPNQPQHF. In DNA, the CDR3 is TGTGCCTGGAGTGGGGGGCCCAATCAGCCCCAGCATTTT.

The V and J genes are TRBV7-8 and TRBJ1-4, with 7 bases identical to TRBD1. CDR1 is SGHVS, CDR2 FQNEAQ, per germline. Trimming removed 5 bases from V and 7 bases from J; junction bases left unmatched: 10. The CDR3 totals 15 residues. The CDR3 DNA follows: TGTGCCAGCAGCCCCCGGGAGGGGGCGGGTGAAAAACTGTTTTTT. Translated, it gives CASSPREGAGEKLFF.

This sequence joins TRBV6-2 or TRBV6-3 and TRBJ2-3, with 13 bases matching TRBD2. Germline-derived CDR1 and CDR2 are MNHEY and SVGEGT. The length of the CDR3 is 14 residues. Germline trimming cut 6 bases from V and 11 bases from J; bases unmatched to any gene: 8. CDR3 in amino acids: CASSPGLAGDEQYF. CDR3 bases: TGTGCCAGCAGCCCTGGACTAGCGGGAGACGAGCAGTATTTT.

The rearrangement links TRBV5-1 to TRBJ2-1; TRBD2 matches at 9 bases. Germline V gene lookup returns CDR1 SGHRS and CDR2 YFSETQ. V lost 2 bases and J lost 5; bases outside the gene matches: 8. This CDR3 is built from 16 residues. This chain's CDR3 is CASSFLQIAGDNEQFF. The CDR3 DNA reads as TGCGCCAGCAGCTTCCTTCAAATAGCGGGAGACAATGAGCAGTTCTTC. The entire variable domain, with the rest obtained from reference TRBV5-1 and TRBJ2-1, is as follows: KAGVTQTPRYLIKTRGQQVTLSCSPISGHRSVSWYQQTPGQGLQFLFEYFSETQRNKGNFPGRFSGRQFSNSRSEMNVSTLELGDSALYLCASSFLQIAGDNEQFFGPGTRLTVL.

The CDR3 DNA sequence: TGTGCCAGCAGCCCCGACAGGGCCATCTCCTACGAGCAGTACTTC. Its translation: CASSPDRAISYEQYF. J is TRBJ2-7 and V is TRBV27, with TRBD1 matching 7 bases. Trimming at V came to 6 bases and at J to 0 bases, leaving 8 bases not matched to a gene. The CDR3 consists of 15 residues. CDR1 and CDR2 (germline): MNHEY, SMNVEV (reference sequence).

V usage is TRBV19 and J usage is TRBJ1-2, with TRBD1 identical over 8 bases. After removal of 0 bases from V and 7 bases from J, the junction contained 4 bases not matched to a gene. Germline CDR1 and CDR2: LNHDA and SQIVND (reference sequence). The CDR3 is 14 residues long. The CDR3 sequence is CASSIEDREAGYTF. In DNA, the CDR3 is TGTGCCAGTAGTATAGAGGACAGGGAAGCTGGCTACACCTTC.

This chain connects TRBV11-2 to TRBJ2-5, with TRBD2 matching 11 bases. Germline CDR1 SGHAT, CDR2 FQNNGV. The CDR3 sequence is 15 residues long. The ends lost 6 bases at V and 1 base at J; junction bases unmatched: 4. This chain's CDR3 is CASRDSGGAQETQYF. In DNA, the CDR3 is TGTGCCAGCAGAGATAGCGGGGGGGCCCAAGAGACCCAGTACTTC.

The table lists this clone with a count of one. The chain has TRBV7-2 and TRBJ1-2, with TRBD1 as a possible D gene (6 bases). Trimming left V 5 bases short and J 3 bases short, with 10 bases between. There are 13 residues in the CDR3. In germline, CDR1 is SGHTA, CDR2 FQGNSA. In DNA, the CDR3 is TGTGCCAGCAGCGCCTGGACAGACTATGGCTACACCTTC. It is translated as CASSAWTDYGYTF.

The chain recombines TRBV11-1 with TRBJ2-2; a weak D match, TRBD2 (5 bases). The length of the CDR3 is 13 residues. Between the trimmed V and J ends, which lost 3 bases and 7 bases, there was a span of 9 bases. Looked up from germline, CDR1 is SGHAT and CDR2 is FQDESV (reference sequence). DNA of the CDR3: TGTGCCAGCAGCTTCTTAGGAGGCGGGGAGCTGTTTTTT. Its protein product is CASSFLGGGELFF.

The chain combines TRBV7-2 with TRBJ2-7, with 7 bases aligning to TRBD2. V lost 0 bases and J lost 0; bases outside the gene matches: 2. Germline CDR1 is SGHTA and CDR2 is FQGNSA. The CDR3 consists of 15 residues. DNA for the CDR3: TGTGCCAGCAGCTTAGCGGGAGGGAGCTCCTACGAGCAGTACTTC. Its protein is CASSLAGGSSYEQYF.

The chain has TRBV5-4 and TRBJ2-1; 7 bases match TRBD1. CDR3 length: 13 amino acids. Germline values: CDR1 SGHNT, CDR2 YYREEE (reference sequence). V lost 1 base, J lost 9 bases, and 4 bases stayed unmatched. CDR3 sequence reads: CASSLKGAGEQFF. The CDR3 nucleotides read TGTGCCAGCAGCTTGAAGGGGGCGGGTGAGCAGTTCTTC.